This TCR beta chain was observed in a study of molecular identifiers for immune sequencing clone quantification. The wider study: Replicates involved a five-way split of RNA from approximately 20,000 or 98,000 naive CD8 cells, with sequencing of four.

TCRdb reprocessed the PCR reads with MiXCR, giving one entry per CDR3 protein. The table shows 550,000 to 750,000 distinct CDR3 sequences, with approximately 20% occurring only once. This clonotype was seen at least ten times. Every naive CD8 library was made from between about 20,000 and 1,000,000 sorted cells with 10%, 30% or 50% RNA. The germline CDR1 and CDR2 sequences are MDHEN and SYDVKM. V was cut by 0 bases and J by 1 base, with 15 bases left in between. There are 17 residues in the CDR3. The chain joins TRBV28 to TRBJ1-1, with D perhaps matching TRBD1 (5 bases). Input material: naive CD8+ T cells from blood, with Jurkat cell RNA spiked in. Subset of the sample: FACS-sorted CD8+CD4-CCR7+CD45RA+ naive T cells. This clonotype originated in a human donor in good health. Some libraries in this study had Jurkat cell RNA spiked in. CDR3 nucleotides: TGTGCCAGCAGTTTATGGACAGCTTTCGGGACGAACACTGAAGCTTTCTTT. Translating it yields CASSLWTAFGTNTEAFF.